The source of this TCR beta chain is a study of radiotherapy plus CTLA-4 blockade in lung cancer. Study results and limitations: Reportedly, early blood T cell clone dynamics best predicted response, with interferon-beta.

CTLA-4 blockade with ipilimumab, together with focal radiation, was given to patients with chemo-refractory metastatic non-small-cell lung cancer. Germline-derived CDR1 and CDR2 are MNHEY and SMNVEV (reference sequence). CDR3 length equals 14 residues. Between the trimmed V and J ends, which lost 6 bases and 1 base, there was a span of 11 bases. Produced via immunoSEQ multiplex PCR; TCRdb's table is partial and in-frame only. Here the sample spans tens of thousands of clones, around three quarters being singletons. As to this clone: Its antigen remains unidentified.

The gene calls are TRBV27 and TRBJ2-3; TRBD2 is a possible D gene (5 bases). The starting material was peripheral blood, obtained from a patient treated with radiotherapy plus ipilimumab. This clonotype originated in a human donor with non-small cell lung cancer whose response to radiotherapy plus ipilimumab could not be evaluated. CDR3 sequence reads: CASRARVGTDTQYF. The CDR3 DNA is TGTGCCAGCAGGGCGAGGGTGGGCACAGATACGCAGTATTTT.